The entry that follows covers one T cell receptor beta chain sequence. This sample is drawn from a study of control samples from healthy donors and cancer patients. CDR3 length equals 12 residues. The V end lost 3 bases, the J end lost 8 bases, and 11 bases lay between the germline ends. Profiled with immunoSEQ multiplex PCR; TCRdb holds only in-frame clones, not every one. Altogether 20,000 to 30,000 clones are present, approximately 85% being singletons, with the ten largest covering roughly 6.7%. The gene calls are TRBV12-3 or TRBV12-4 and TRBJ2-7; either TRBD1 or TRBD2 may supply D (7 bases each). This receptor was obtained from a woman aged 55 to 70 with head and neck cancer. Sequencing input: PBMCs. In DNA form, the CDR3 reads TGTGCCAGCAGTTTGGGGAGGGGGCAGCAGTACTTC. Its protein product is CASSLGRGQQYF.